Listed below are T cell receptor beta chains from one sample, sequenced in a study of Graves' ophthalmopathy and Graves' hyperthyroidism. TCRdb used MiXCR to reprocess the multiplex PCR reads, holding one entry per CDR3 protein. This table holds hundreds of thousands of distinct CDR3 sequences, 21% found once. Material: peripheral blood. Receptors were obtained from a woman aged 18-29 years with stable Graves' hyperthyroidism. The CDR3 runs from the conserved cysteine through the conserved F or W. Rows give clone size only sometimes, using once, few, many, or a class for an expanded clone.

J gene: TRBJ2-7; V gene: TRBV20-1; clone size: many; CDR3 length: 14; CDR3 protein: CSVTLRLAEYEQYF
J gene: TRBJ2-7; V gene: TRBV4-1; clone size: many; CDR3 length: 16; CDR3 protein: CASSQDWSGTTYEQYF
J gene: TRBJ1-1; V gene: TRBV19; clone size: many; CDR3 length: 14; CDR3 protein: CASSMVRLNTEAFF
J gene: TRBJ2-2; V gene: TRBV7-8; clone size: many; CDR3 length: 12; CDR3 protein: CASSLVDGELFF
J gene: TRBJ1-5; V gene: TRBV7-9; clone size: few; CDR3 length: 15; CDR3 protein: CASSPGQGGFQPQHF
J gene: TRBJ1-1; V gene: TRBV4-1; clone size: .; CDR3 length: 15; CDR3 protein: CASSHGGMTNTEAFF
J gene: TRBJ1-2; V gene: TRBV20-1; clone size: many; CDR3 length: 12; CDR3 protein: CSAYNLREGYTF
J gene: TRBJ2-4; V gene: TRBV7-2; clone size: many; CDR3 length: 13; CDR3 protein: CASRGVSKNIKYF
J gene: TRBJ2-7; V gene: TRBV6-2/TRBV6-3; clone size: .; CDR3 length: 14; CDR3 protein: CASARTGIAYEQYF
J gene: TRBJ1-1; V gene: TRBV20-1; clone size: few; CDR3 length: 14; CDR3 protein: CSASGSTMSTEAFF
J gene: TRBJ1-1; V gene: TRBV12-5; clone size: many; CDR3 length: 18; CDR3 protein: CASGLVPSGTGTQTEAFF
J gene: TRBJ1-2; V gene: TRBV6-5; clone size: .; CDR3 length: 13; CDR3 protein: CASSWTGWDGYTF
J gene: TRBJ1-1; V gene: TRBV27; clone size: many; CDR3 length: 14; CDR3 protein: CASSRTWGNTEAFF
J gene: TRBJ2-7; V gene: TRBV20-1; clone size: many; CDR3 length: 16; CDR3 protein: CSAVSQGGSGGGEQYF
J gene: TRBJ1-3; V gene: TRBV29-1; clone size: many; CDR3 length: 13; CDR3 protein: CSVTGSSGNTIYF
J gene: TRBJ2-6; V gene: TRBV25-1; clone size: many; CDR3 length: 16; CDR3 protein: CATTFVGAAGANVLTF
J gene: TRBJ2-7; V gene: TRBV20-1; clone size: many; CDR3 length: 13; CDR3 protein: CSARDRKNYEQYF
J gene: TRBJ1-6; V gene: TRBV7-8; clone size: many; CDR3 length: 14; CDR3 protein: CASSWTDYNSPLHF
J gene: TRBJ2-7; V gene: TRBV20-1; clone size: many; CDR3 length: 14; CDR3 protein: CSARDRINTNEQYF
J gene: TRBJ2-1; V gene: TRBV20-1; clone size: few; CDR3 length: 10; CDR3 protein: CSASLNEQFF
J gene: TRBJ2-5; V gene: TRBV19; clone size: many; CDR3 length: 15; CDR3 protein: CASSISRGQGETQYF
J gene: TRBJ1-6; V gene: TRBV6-6; clone size: many; CDR3 length: 17; CDR3 protein: CASSYPGQGTWNSPLHF
J gene: TRBJ1-2; V gene: TRBV12-3/TRBV12-4; clone size: many; CDR3 length: 13; CDR3 protein: CASAPGQIYGYTF
J gene: TRBJ2-7; V gene: TRBV6-5; clone size: .; CDR3 length: 15; CDR3 protein: CASSYSTRAQGEQYF
J gene: TRBJ2-7; V gene: TRBV19; clone size: .; CDR3 length: 13; CDR3 protein: CASSATSVYEQYF
J gene: TRBJ1-1; V gene: TRBV7-6; clone size: many; CDR3 length: 14; CDR3 protein: CASSLLGANTEAFF
J gene: TRBJ2-7; V gene: TRBV6-2/TRBV6-3; clone size: many; CDR3 length: 16; CDR3 protein: CASSYSRLAGSYEQYF
J gene: TRBJ2-7; V gene: TRBV7-8; clone size: many; CDR3 length: 13; CDR3 protein: CASGNPWEYEQYF
J gene: TRBJ1-5; V gene: TRBV2; clone size: many; CDR3 length: 17; CDR3 protein: CASWGLDRQNSNQPQHF
J gene: TRBJ2-3; V gene: TRBV25-1; clone size: many; CDR3 length: 17; CDR3 protein: CASSPLRDREITDTQYF
J gene: TRBJ2-5; V gene: TRBV7-2; clone size: many; CDR3 length: 15; CDR3 protein: CASSLGSGIGETQYF
J gene: TRBJ1-2; V gene: TRBV27; clone size: few; CDR3 length: 14; CDR3 protein: CASSLGGRNYGYTF
J gene: TRBJ2-3; V gene: TRBV20-1; clone size: many; CDR3 length: 13; CDR3 protein: CSASADGADTQYF
J gene: TRBJ2-5; V gene: TRBV28; clone size: .; CDR3 length: 14; CDR3 protein: CASSSPGARETQYF
J gene: TRBJ1-2; V gene: TRBV4-1; clone size: few; CDR3 length: 15; CDR3 protein: CASSQERGPNYGYTF
J gene: TRBJ2-7; V gene: TRBV14; clone size: many; CDR3 length: 20; CDR3 protein: CASSQLGRNPGQGAGYEQYF
J gene: TRBJ2-5; V gene: TRBV12-3/TRBV12-4; clone size: many; CDR3 length: 13; CDR3 protein: CASSGGFQETQYF
J gene: TRBJ1-2; V gene: TRBV9; clone size: many; CDR3 length: 17; CDR3 protein: CAGSVGILSSNNYGYTF
J gene: TRBJ2-2; V gene: TRBV6-2/TRBV6-3; clone size: many; CDR3 length: 15; CDR3 protein: CASSYLRGNTGELFF
J gene: TRBJ2-7; V gene: TRBV6-1; clone size: many; CDR3 length: 15; CDR3 protein: CASTKDGEEVDEQYF